This T cell receptor (beta chain) appears in the sequencing data of a study of OX40 agonist ivuxolimab in advanced cancers. The repertoire was sequenced with immunoSEQ multiplex PCR; TCRdb's copy has only in-frame clones and lacks some. The sample consists of 60,000 to 65,000 clones, roughly 90% of them appearing once. The CDR3 is 16 amino acids. CDR1 is MNHEY and CDR2 is SVGAGI in the germline V gene. V trimming: 4 bases; J trimming: 5 bases; junction bases outside the gene matches: 10. The input for sequencing was CD4+ or CD8+ T cells sorted from blood, taken in a trial of the OX40 agonist ivuxolimab. V and J are TRBV6-5 and TRBJ2-7; 11 bases match TRBD1. This TCR was recovered from an adult with an advanced solid tumor such as melanoma, head and neck, liver or kidney cancer. The CDR3 region is CASSSGQGARNDEQYF. The DNA for the CDR3 is TGTGCCAGCAGTTCTGGACAGGGGGCGCGCAATGACGAGCAGTACTTC.